Below are 32 T cell receptor beta chains sequenced from a single sample in a study of control samples from healthy donors and cancer patients. The method was immunoSEQ multiplex PCR; TCRdb's version includes in-frame clones alone and lacks a portion of them. The sample yields 30,000 to 40,000 clones, 80% to 95% seen once. Sequenced input: PBMCs. These receptors all come from a man aged 35 to 55 with colorectal cancer.

As DNA, the CDR3 is TGTGCCAGCAGCCAAGATGGGACAGGGGGGTCAGATACGCAGTATTTT. Amino acid sequence: CASSQDGTGGSDTQYF. The V gene is TRBV3-1 (or the pseudogene TRBV3-2), the J gene TRBJ2-3; TRBD1 agrees at 11 bases. The V and J ends lost 0 bases and 4 bases, in that order; junction bases with no gene match: 3. CDR3 length: 16 residues. The germline V gene encodes CDR1 LGHDT and CDR2 YNNKEL (reference sequence).

This clone was observed a few times. The chain uses TRBV19 and TRBJ1-6; 10 positions match TRBD1. CDR3 length: 15 amino acids. In germline, CDR1 is LNHDA, CDR2 SQIVND (reference sequence). J was trimmed by 6 bases and V by 6 bases; bases with no gene match: 5. CDR3 DNA: TGTGCCAGTAGCTTCGGGACAGGGGTTAATTCACCCCTCCACTTT. Amino acid sequence: CASSFGTGVNSPLHF.

The chain employs TRBV11-2 and TRBJ2-2, with D possibly TRBD2 on 6 matching bases. V lost 5 bases and J 6 bases, leaving 13 bases between the germline ends. This CDR3 region has 14 residues. Germline V gene lookup returns CDR1 SGHAT and CDR2 FQNNGV. This CDR3 is CASSTSRGSGELFF. The CDR3 DNA sequence: TGTGCCAGCAGCACCTCCCGGGGGTCCGGGGAGCTGTTTTTT.

The chain has TRBV19 and TRBJ2-2; 11 bases line up with TRBD2. V lost 1 base to trimming and J lost 2 bases; unmatched junction nucleotides: 6. The CDR3 is 18 residues long. Germline V gene sequence: CDR1 LNHDA, CDR2 SQIVND (reference sequence). The CDR3 DNA is TGTGCCAGTAGTATAGTAACACTAGCGGGGGCAAACACCGGGGAGCTGTTTTTT. Amino acid sequence: CASSIVTLAGANTGELFF.

This clone is a singleton in its sample. The V call is TRBV5-1, the J call TRBJ2-7; D is ambiguous. CDR3 length equals 14 residues. Trimming took 0 bases from V and 3 from J, leaving 10 bases between them. The germline gives CDR1 SGHRS, CDR2 YFSETQ. In nucleotides, the CDR3 is TGCGCCAGCAGCTTGGCCGGGCAGTACTACGAGCAGTACTTC. Its protein product is CASSLAGQYYEQYF.

This chain links TRBV18 with TRBJ1-5; 9 positions match TRBD1. CDR1 is KGHSH, CDR2 LQKENI, per germline. V lost 2 bases to trimming and J lost 3 bases; unmatched junction nucleotides: 8. The CDR3 is made up of 17 amino acids. The CDR3 loop is CASSPSPDRGYNQPQHF. The CDR3, as DNA: TGTGCCAGCTCACCAAGTCCGGACAGGGGTTACAATCAGCCCCAGCATTTT. The full variable domain, completed using reference TRBV18 and TRBJ1-5, is NAGVMQNPRHLVRRRGQEARLRCSPMKGHSHVYWYRQLPEEGLKFMVYLQKENIIDESGMPKERFSAEFPKEGPSILRIQQVVRGDSAAYFCASSPSPDRGYNQPQHFGDGTRLSIL.

CDR3: CASRTDLFTGELFF. The CDR3 DNA follows: TGCGCCAGCAGGACCGACCTCTTCACCGGGGAGCTGTTTTTT. The V gene is TRBV5-1, the J gene TRBJ2-2; D unclear. The CDR3 covers 14 residues. The ends were cut back, 5 bases at V and 4 bases at J, with 12 bases in the middle. From germline, CDR1 is SGHRS and CDR2 YFSETQ. The whole variable domain, filled in from reference TRBV5-1 and TRBJ2-2, reads KAGVTQTPRYLIKTRGQQVTLSCSPISGHRSVSWYQQTPGQGLQFLFEYFSETQRNKGNFPGRFSGRQFSNSRSEMNVSTLELGDSALYLCASRTDLFTGELFFGEGSRLTVL.

CDR3 amino acids: CASRTGNEKLFF. CDR3 sequence (DNA): TGTGCCAGCAGGACGGGGAATGAAAAACTGTTTTTT. This chain links TRBV6-5 with TRBJ1-4; D not certain. CDR3 length: 12 residues. V lost 6 bases to trimming and J lost 5 bases, with 7 bases between them. CDR1 and CDR2 (germline): MNHEY, SVGAGI.

This chain links TRBV4-3 with TRBJ1-2, with D possibly TRBD1 on 5 matching bases. CDR3 length equals 15 residues. Trimming stripped 0 bases from V and 7 bases from J, with 15 bases between. Looked up from germline, CDR1 is LGHNA and CDR2 is YSLEER. CDR3 sequence: CASSQDEGAARGYTF. CDR3 bases: TGCGCCAGCAGCCAAGATGAAGGGGCCGCTCGTGGCTACACCTTC.

The V gene is TRBV30, the J gene TRBJ2-7, with 7 bases aligning to TRBD1. This CDR3 contains 13 residues. The germline V gene encodes CDR1 GTSNPN and CDR2 SVGIG (reference sequence). J was trimmed by 4 bases and V by 4 bases; bases with no gene match: 7. The CDR3 DNA sequence: TGTGCCTGGACTAGGGACAGAGGTTACGAGCAGTACTTC. Amino acid sequence: CAWTRDRGYEQYF.

The V call is TRBV10-3, the J call TRBJ1-1, with 12 positions matching TRBD1. V shed 5 bases and J 5 bases; nucleotides not matched to a gene: 6. The CDR3 extends over 15 amino acids. Germline CDR1 ENHRY, CDR2 SYGVKD. The CDR3 protein is CAISPGTGGRTEAFF. CDR3 nucleotide sequence: TGTGCCATCAGTCCTGGGACAGGGGGCCGGACTGAAGCTTTCTTT.

V and J are TRBV12-5 and TRBJ1-6; no clear D. The V gene's germline CDR1 is LGHNT and CDR2 FRNRAP. The CDR3 sequence is 13 residues long. Between the trimmed V and J ends, which lost 5 bases and 10 bases, there was a span of 12 bases. The CDR3 bases are TGTGCTAGTGGTCACCTGGTCGGCTCACCCCTCCACTTT. This encodes CASGHLVGSPLHF.

The rearrangement joins TRBV4-1 to TRBJ1-4, with 7 bases lining up with TRBD1. J gave up 8 bases and V 1 base, and 7 bases lay outside the gene matches. In germline, CDR1 is MGHRA, CDR2 YSYEKL. The CDR3 extends over 15 amino acids. The chain's CDR3 is CASSQGNRGGEKLFF. For the CDR3, the DNA is TGCGCCAGCAGCCAAGGGAACAGGGGAGGGGAAAAACTGTTTTTT.

The chain has TRBV11-2 and TRBJ2-1; D is unclear. CDR3 length: 11 residues. CDR1 is SGHAT and CDR2 is FQNNGV in the germline V gene. Trimming removed 5 bases at V and 8 bases at J, with 7 bases between. CDR3 sequence reads: CASSPWHEQFF. CDR3 coding DNA: TGTGCCAGCAGCCCCTGGCATGAGCAGTTCTTC.

The V call is TRBV5-6, the J call TRBJ1-6; D remains ambiguous. The CDR3 has 14 residues. Deletions cut 5 bases from V and 9 bases from J, with 15 bases between. Germline V gene lookup returns CDR1 SGHDT and CDR2 YYEEEE. The CDR3 DNA follows: TGTGCCAGCAGACCCTCGGCTCCGCGTTCACCCCTCCACTTT. The encoded protein is CASRPSAPRSPLHF.

The rearrangement uses TRBV6-5 and TRBJ1-2; TRBD1 might be the D (5 bases). The CDR3 loop spans 13 amino acids. The V end lost 7 bases, the J end lost 2 bases, and 11 bases lay between the germline ends. Germline-derived CDR1 and CDR2 are MNHEY and SVGAGI. CDR3: CASIQGRNYGYTF. The CDR3 DNA sequence: TGTGCCAGCATCCAGGGTCGGAACTATGGCTACACCTTC.

This sequence joins TRBV5-1 and TRBJ2-1; 12 bases agree with TRBD2. After removal of 4 bases from V and 0 bases from J, the junction contained 23 bases not matched to a gene. This CDR3 has 23 residues. Germline V gene data show CDR1 as SGHRS and CDR2 as YFSETQ. This CDR3 reads CASSPRGRLAGDIRPSSYNEQFF. The CDR3 DNA is TGCGCCAGCAGCCCTAGGGGCCGACTAGCGGGGGATATAAGACCGAGCTCCTACAATGAGCAGTTCTTC. Full variable domain (missing parts from reference TRBV5-1 and TRBJ2-1): KAGVTQTPRYLIKTRGQQVTLSCSPISGHRSVSWYQQTPGQGLQFLFEYFSETQRNKGNFPGRFSGRQFSNSRSEMNVSTLELGDSALYLCASSPRGRLAGDIRPSSYNEQFFGPGTRLTVL.

The CDR3 sequence: CASSLALGQGTSTYGYTF. CDR3 sequence (DNA): TGTGCCAGCAGCTTGGCTCTAGGACAGGGGACTTCAACCTATGGCTACACCTTC. The chain is built from TRBV5-4 and TRBJ1-2, with 9 positions matching TRBD1. The CDR3 length is 18 residues. The ends lost 0 bases at V and 4 bases at J; junction bases unmatched: 13. Germline CDR1 reads SGHNT; CDR2 reads YYREEE (reference sequence).

The chain combines TRBV7-9 with TRBJ2-3; no firm D call. This CDR3 region has 14 residues. The germline V and J ends were trimmed by 3 bases and 1 base, with 8 bases remaining between them. Germline V gene data show CDR1 as SEHNR and CDR2 as FQNEAQ (reference sequence). This CDR3 reads CASSLERRTDTQYF. CDR3 DNA: TGTGCCAGCAGCTTGGAAAGACGCACAGATACGCAGTATTTT.

The chain recombines TRBV2 with TRBJ2-3; TRBD1 aligns across 9 bases. CDR1 is SNHLY and CDR2 is FYNNEI in the germline V gene. V trimming: 4 bases; J trimming: 1 base; junction bases outside the gene matches: 0. The CDR3 has 14 residues. CDR3 sequence reads: CASSGTGGTDTQYF. As DNA, the CDR3 is TGTGCCAGCAGTGGGACAGGGGGCACAGATACGCAGTATTTT.

CDR3 sequence (DNA): TGTGCCAGCAGCACAACAGGGAACACTGAAGCTTTCTTT. Translated: CASSTTGNTEAFF. This chain links TRBV11-3 with TRBJ1-1, with D maybe TRBD1 (5 bases). Germline CDR1 SGHNT, CDR2 YENEEA. The CDR3 runs 13 residues. V lost 5 bases and J lost 1, with 8 bases in between.

The gene calls are TRBV29-1 and TRBJ2-5, with D perhaps matching TRBD1 (5 bases). Germline-derived CDR1 and CDR2 are SQVTM and ANQGSEA. Trimming left V 5 bases short and J 1 base short, with 11 bases between. CDR3 length: 13 residues. CDR3 loop: CSVKGIGQETQYF. For the CDR3, the DNA is TGCAGCGTTAAGGGGATCGGCCAAGAGACCCAGTACTTC.

CDR3 sequence (DNA): TGTGCCAGCAGCTCATTTGATTCGAATGAAAAACTGTTTTTT. It specifies CASSSFDSNEKLFF. This chain connects TRBV7-9 to TRBJ1-4; D gene unclear. CDR1 and CDR2 (germline): SEHNR, FQNEAQ (reference sequence). Trimming pared 4 bases from V and 5 bases from J, leaving 11 bases between. This CDR3 has 14 amino acids.

This rearrangement joins TRBV2 to TRBJ2-5; a weak D match, TRBD2 (6 bases). Trimming removed 8 bases at V and 5 bases at J, with 15 bases between. This CDR3 is built from 13 residues. The V gene's germline CDR1 is SNHLY and CDR2 FYNNEI. CDR3 nucleotide sequence: TGTGCCAGCGCCCTGGAGGGTTGGGAGACCCAGTACTTC. Its translation: CASALEGWETQYF.

CDR3 coding DNA: TGTGCCAGCACCTCACCTACTGGGATCTATGGCTACACCTTC. Translated, it gives CASTSPTGIYGYTF. V gene TRBV6-6 combines with J gene TRBJ1-2; D uncertain. The CDR3 is 14 residues long. The germline V and J ends were trimmed by 7 bases and 4 bases, with 16 bases remaining between them. Germline V gene sequence: CDR1 MNHNY, CDR2 SVGAGI (reference sequence).

The chain carries TRBV6-4 and TRBJ1-2, with TRBD1 matching 7 bases. The V segment lost 5 bases and the J segment 3 bases; nucleotides outside the gene matches: 3. The CDR3 contains 13 residues. Germline CDR1 is MRHNA and CDR2 is SNTAGT. This chain's CDR3 is CASSPGQDYGYTF. In nucleotides, the CDR3 is TGTGCCAGCAGTCCAGGACAGGACTATGGCTACACCTTC.

V is TRBV5-6 and J is TRBJ1-2, with 12 bases matching TRBD1. CDR3 size: 17 residues. Per germline, CDR1 SGHDT and CDR2 YYEEEE. With 2 bases clipped from V and 5 bases from J, the junction kept 10 bases outside the gene matches. CDR3 DNA: TGTGCCAGCAGCTTTCTCGGGACAGGGGGCAAATCGTATGGCTACACCTTC. Its translation: CASSFLGTGGKSYGYTF.

The rearrangement joins TRBV7-3 to TRBJ2-3; TRBD2 matches 8 bases. This CDR3 region has 16 residues. Trimming took 6 bases from V and 1 from J; bases not matched to a gene: 9. Germline V gives CDR1 SGHTA, CDR2 FQGTGA. DNA of the CDR3: TGTGCCAGCAGTCCCAAACCGGGACTAGGCACAGATACGCAGTATTTT. It codes for CASSPKPGLGTDTQYF.

This chain joins TRBV6-6 and TRBJ2-3, with D possibly matching TRBD2 (7 bases). CDR3 length: 15 amino acids. V was trimmed by 2 bases and J by 1 base, leaving 10 bases between them. From germline, CDR1 is MNHNY and CDR2 SVGAGI (reference sequence). The CDR3 DNA follows: TGTGCCAGCAGTTACGGGGGGGCCGGCACAGATACGCAGTATTTT. Translated: CASSYGGAGTDTQYF.

The rearrangement uses TRBV9 and TRBJ2-3; 10 nucleotides match TRBD1. Germline assignment: CDR1 SGDLS and CDR2 YYNGEE. CDR3 size: 14 residues. Trimming took 3 bases from V and 4 from J; bases not matched to a gene: 2. The chain's CDR3 is CASSAGQGSDTQYF. In nucleotides, the CDR3 is TGTGCCAGCAGCGCGGGACAGGGGTCAGATACGCAGTATTTT.

V is TRBV2 and J is TRBJ2-7, with TRBD2 identical over 16 bases. The germline CDR1 and CDR2 sequences are SNHLY and FYNNEI. This CDR3 region has 14 residues. V trimming: 11 bases; J trimming: 4 bases; junction bases outside the gene matches: 5. The CDR3 DNA is TGTGCCGTAGGGACTAGCGGGGGGGCGTACGAGCAGTACTTC. Its protein product is CAVGTSGGAYEQYF.

The CDR3 DNA sequence: TGTGCCAGCAGCGCGGGGACTAGCGGGAGGGCCGAGACCCAGTACTTC. It codes for CASSAGTSGRAETQYF. The chain is built from TRBV9 and TRBJ2-5; 16 nucleotides agree with TRBD2. The CDR3 is made up of 16 amino acids. V was clipped by 3 bases and J by 5 bases; unmatched bases: 4. Germline-derived CDR1 and CDR2 are SGDLS and YYNGEE. Variable domain in full (rest from reference TRBV9 and TRBJ2-5): DSGVTQTPKHLITATGQRVTLRCSPRSGDLSVYWYQQSLDQGLQFLIQYYNGEERAKGNILERFSAQQFPDLHSELNLSSLELGDSALYFCASSAGTSGRAETQYFGPGTRLLVL.